Shown below are 18 T cell receptor beta chains from a single sample sequenced in a study of blood T cells in healthy people across ages. A second PCR, run for roughly 7 to 12 cycles, used a sample-barcoded 5' primer plus a J-beta primer mix. TCRdb called the 5' RACE reads again in MiXCR, with one record for every CDR3 protein. The sample shows 1.4 million or so distinct CDR3 sequences, roughly 43% of them seen only once. Sample: blood. Receptors originate from a woman aged 18-29 years in good health.

This clonotype was counted a few times. The rearrangement joins TRBV20-1 to TRBJ2-3, with D perhaps TRBD1 (5 bases). Germline V gene data show CDR1 as DFQATT and CDR2 as SNEGSKA (reference sequence). The CDR3 contains 15 residues. V lost 0 bases, J lost 2 bases, and 12 bases lay in between. Written as DNA, the CDR3 is TGCAGTGCTAGAGATTCAGGGTTTTCCACAGATACGCAGTATTTT. This codes for CSARDSGFSTDTQYF.

V gene TRBV6-5 combines with J gene TRBJ2-5; a possible D gene is TRBD1 (9 bases). CDR1 MNHEY and CDR2 SVGAGI come from the germline V gene. V was shortened by 7 bases and J by 5 bases, with 23 bases between the two germline ends. The CDR3 sequence is 16 residues long. Written as DNA, the CDR3 is TGTGCCAGCACCCAACTGACAGGGGGACTAGGGGAGACCCAGTACTTC. Its translation is CASTQLTGGLGETQYF.

The V gene is TRBV9, the J gene TRBJ2-7, with TRBD1 matching 11 bases. The germline V gene encodes CDR1 SGDLS and CDR2 YYNGEE. The V gene end was trimmed by 4 bases and the J gene end by 4 bases; junction bases not matched to a gene: 10. The CDR3 has 16 residues. CDR3 amino acids: CASSSNPGQGDYEQYF. The CDR3 nucleotides are TGTGCCAGCAGCTCAAACCCGGGACAGGGGGATTACGAGCAGTACTTC.

The chain has TRBV20-1 and TRBJ2-7; D is uncertain. The CDR3 is 14 amino acids. Trimming left V 3 bases short and J 2 bases short, with 14 bases between. CDR1 is DFQATT and CDR2 is SNEGSKA in the germline V gene (reference sequence). The CDR3 protein is CSASTAAPPYEQYF. The CDR3 DNA is TGCAGTGCTAGTACGGCGGCTCCCCCCTACGAGCAGTACTTC.

This clonotype showed up just a few times. V and J are TRBV5-4 and TRBJ2-7, with TRBD2 as a possible D gene (5 bases). Germline CDR1 reads SGHNT; CDR2 reads YYREEE (reference sequence). The V end was cut by 5 bases, the J end by 0 bases, with 15 bases between. The CDR3 covers 15 residues. The CDR3 nucleotides read TGTGCCAGCAGTCCCCCGGGTGGGAGCTCCTACGAGCAGTACTTC. Translated, it gives CASSPPGGSSYEQYF.

This clonotype has more than one count but fewer than ten. J is TRBJ2-1 and V is TRBV6-2 or TRBV6-3; D is undetermined. The CDR3 loop spans 16 amino acids. Germline CDR1 is MNHEY and CDR2 is SVGEGT. Trimming removed 7 bases at V and 7 bases at J, with 23 bases between. The CDR3 DNA sequence: TGTGCCAGCATTAACCCCTTTAGGGTATTGGGAAATGAGCAGTTCTTC. It yields the protein CASINPFRVLGNEQFF.

V and J are TRBV28 and TRBJ2-7; no clear D gene. The DNA end favors TRBJ2-5, so the J call may be wrong. The CDR3 covers 12 residues. Germline V gene data show CDR1 as MDHEN and CDR2 as SYDVKM. This CDR3 is CASSSDDVTQYF. The CDR3 DNA reads as TGTGCCAGCAGTTCCGACGACGTGACCCAGTACTTC.

The J gene is TRBJ2-7, the V gene TRBV27, with D possibly TRBD1 on 5 matching bases. This CDR3 contains 14 residues. CDR1 is MNHEY, CDR2 SMNVEV, per germline (reference sequence). Trimming left V 2 bases short and J 3 bases short, with 11 bases between. CDR3 in amino acids: CASSLIWGHYEQYF. CDR3 nucleotides: TGTGCCAGCAGTTTAATCTGGGGCCACTACGAGCAGTACTTC.

This chain joins TRBV4-3 and TRBJ2-4; the D gene is possibly TRBD2 (5 bases). V was clipped by 0 bases and J by 13 bases, with 19 bases between them. Germline V gene lookup returns CDR1 LGHNA and CDR2 YSLEER. There are 15 residues in the CDR3. In DNA form, the CDR3 reads TGCGCCAGCAGCCAAGATCTTGGGCGGGCCTACGGGCAGTACTTC. Encoded protein: CASSQDLGRAYGQYF.

This chain connects TRBV6-6 to TRBJ2-1; 10 bases are shared with TRBD2. CDR1 is MNHNY, CDR2 SVGAGI, per germline (reference sequence). V lost 5 bases to trimming and J lost 8 bases; unmatched junction nucleotides: 9. The CDR3 spans 15 residues. The CDR3 spells CASSKRGGLSHEQFF. As DNA, the CDR3 is TGTGCCAGCAGTAAGCGGGGGGGCCTGTCCCATGAGCAGTTCTTC.

The chain is built from TRBV20-1 and TRBJ2-2, with 12 positions matching TRBD2. This CDR3 has 15 residues. Germline V CDR1 and CDR2: DFQATT, SNEGSKA (reference sequence). Germline trimming cut 0 bases from V and 7 bases from J; bases unmatched to any gene: 3. The CDR3 region is CSARELAGGGGELFF. The CDR3 DNA is TGCAGTGCTAGAGAACTAGCGGGGGGTGGCGGGGAGCTGTTTTTT.

This clonotype was picked up one time. The chain joins TRBV28 to TRBJ2-1, with D tentatively TRBD2 (5 bases). Germline V gene sequence: CDR1 MDHEN, CDR2 SYDVKM. With 5 bases removed from V and 2 bases from J, the gap between germline ends came to 19 bases. There are 17 residues in the CDR3. Here the CDR3 reads CASSPSGRSATYNEQFF. The DNA of the CDR3 is TGTGCCAGCAGTCCGAGCGGCCGAAGTGCTACCTACAATGAGCAGTTCTTC. The full variable domain, completed using reference TRBV28 and TRBJ2-1, is DVKVTQSSRYLVKRTGEKVFLECVQDMDHENMFWYRQDPGLGLRLIYFSYDVKMKEKGDIPEGYSVSREKKERFSLILESASTNQTSMYLCASSPSGRSATYNEQFFGPGTRLTVL.

This sequence joins TRBV7-9 and TRBJ2-1; 8 bases agree with TRBD1. The J call may not be correct, given that the DNA end is closer to TRBJ2-7. CDR1 is SEHNR, CDR2 FQNEAQ, per germline (reference sequence). There are 15 residues in the CDR3. The CDR3 DNA reads TGTGCCAGCAGCCTTCCCGGGACAGGCTACAATGAGCAGTACTTC. Translated: CASSLPGTGYNEQYF.

The chain couples TRBV6-2 or TRBV6-3 to TRBJ1-1; no reliable D call. The CDR3 has 15 residues. The V gene's germline CDR1 is MNHEY and CDR2 SVGEGT. V was cut by 2 bases and J by 6 bases, with 16 bases left in between. CDR3 DNA sequence: TGTGCCAGCAGTTACCCTAAAGCTTCTGTACCTGAAGCTTTCTTT. Translation: CASSYPKASVPEAFF.

The gene calls are TRBV20-1 and TRBJ2-1; 11 bases are shared with TRBD2. CDR1 and CDR2 (germline): DFQATT, SNEGSKA (reference sequence). Trimming took 0 bases from V and 9 from J; bases not matched to a gene: 4. CDR3 length equals 14 residues. The CDR3 region has the DNA TGCAGTGCTAGAGAACAGACTAGCGGGATTGAGCAGTTCTTC. Its protein product is CSAREQTSGIEQFF.

This rearrangement joins TRBV27 to TRBJ2-7; a weak D match, TRBD2 (6 bases). CDR3 length equals 14 residues. Trimming pared 7 bases from V and 2 bases from J, leaving 15 bases between. CDR1 and CDR2 (germline): MNHEY, SMNVEV (reference sequence). CDR3 DNA sequence: TGTGCCAGCAAGGAGGGCCTAAGGCCCTACGAGCAGTACTTC. Protein: CASKEGLRPYEQYF.

The chain joins TRBV9 to TRBJ2-4; the D is unclear. Between the trimmed V and J ends, which lost 0 bases and 6 bases, there was a span of 10 bases. This CDR3 spans 14 amino acids. CDR1 is SGDLS and CDR2 is YYNGEE in the germline V gene. In DNA form, the CDR3 reads TGTGCCAGCAGCGTAGATATGACTGGAAACATTCAGTACTTC. Translation: CASSVDMTGNIQYF.

Comment on this clonotype: A much more abundant neighbour one base away suggests this may be a read error. This chain joins TRBV11-2 and TRBJ2-1; no definite D call. CDR1 and CDR2 from the germline V gene are SGHAT and FQNNGV. CDR3 length: 14 residues. This chain's CDR3 is CASSLALAYKEQFF. CDR3 sequence (DNA): TGTGCCAGCAGTTTGGCTCTCGCCTACAAGGAGCAGTTCTTC.